One and the same sample provided the 7 T cell receptor beta chains below, sequenced in a study of cytomegalovirus exposure and HLA in healthy donors. The PCR employed 60 Vbeta primers together with 13 Jbeta primers. Here immunoSEQ multiplex PCR was the method, and the copy in TCRdb shows in-frame clones only, minus some. This repertoire shows more than 150,000 clones, around 81% found once; its top ten account for about 2.2%. The sequencing sample was made of PBMCs. Every receptor here comes from a woman aged 25 to 39 in good health and CMV-seronegative.

The V gene is TRBV2, the J gene TRBJ1-5; TRBD1 might be the D (5 bases). Looked up from germline, CDR1 is SNHLY and CDR2 is FYNNEI. The CDR3 loop spans 13 amino acids. Trimming shortened V by 7 bases and J by 3 bases, and 10 bases separated the two germline ends. The CDR3 nucleotides read TGTGCCAGCACAGGGTCTCCCAATCAGCCCCAGCATTTT. Translation gives CASTGSPNQPQHF.

V and J are TRBV6-1 and TRBJ1-1; 7 bases map to TRBD1. CDR3 length equals 13 residues. Trimming cost V 6 bases and J 4 bases; bases outside gene matches: 5. The V gene's germline CDR1 is MNHNS and CDR2 SASEGT. Written as DNA, the CDR3 is TGTGCCAGCAGGAGGGGGCAGGGCACTGAAGCTTTCTTT. Amino acids: CASRRGQGTEAFF.

This clone appeared a single time. The rearrangement uses TRBV11-2 and TRBJ2-7; the D gene is possibly TRBD2 (7 bases). The CDR3 is made up of 15 amino acids. Trimming stripped 3 bases from V and 6 bases from J, with 18 bases between. The germline V gene encodes CDR1 SGHAT and CDR2 FQNNGV. CDR3 loop: CASSFNAGASGEQYF. The CDR3, as DNA: TGTGCCAGCAGCTTTAATGCGGGGGCGTCGGGCGAGCAGTACTTC.

This clone was detected a few times. The J gene is TRBJ2-7, the V gene TRBV2; possible D gene TRBD2, 6 bases. Germline CDR1 and CDR2: SNHLY and FYNNEI. The V and J ends lost 5 bases and 2 bases respectively, with 16 bases between them. CDR3 size: 15 residues. Here the CDR3 DNA reads TGTGCCAGCAGTCCCCGGGGGACTTCTGCCTACGAGCAGTACTTC. Translating gives CASSPRGTSAYEQYF.

This chain uses TRBV10-3 with TRBJ2-3, with a weak D call TRBD1 (5 bases). V lost 2 bases to trimming and J lost 2 bases, with 8 bases between them. This CDR3 is built from 14 residues. Germline V gene sequence: CDR1 ENHRY, CDR2 SYGVKD. CDR3 DNA sequence: TGTGCCATCAGTGAGGGGGCCGTCACAGATACGCAGTATTTT. Its translation is CAISEGAVTDTQYF.

V usage is TRBV6-5 and J usage is TRBJ1-1, with no clear D. This CDR3 has 15 amino acids. V was pared by 7 bases and J by 0 bases, with 15 bases between. Germline-derived CDR1 and CDR2 are MNHEY and SVGAGI. This CDR3 reads CASNIHRELNTEAFF. The CDR3 DNA sequence: TGTGCCAGCAACATACATCGGGAGTTGAACACTGAAGCTTTCTTT.

The chain employs TRBV4-1 and TRBJ1-2; D is perhaps TRBD1 (5 bases). The CDR3 totals 14 residues. Germline V CDR1 and CDR2: MGHRA, YSYEKL. The V gene lost 3 bases and the J gene lost 5 bases, with 13 bases spanning the gap. The CDR3 DNA is TGCGCCAGCAGCCAGGAAGGGACTGATTATGGCTACACCTTC. Protein sequence: CASSQEGTDYGYTF.